The 3 T cell receptor beta chains presented below share a single source sample, sequenced in a study of cytomegalovirus exposure and HLA in healthy donors. A multiplex PCR was run with 60 Vbeta primers and 13 Jbeta primers. Using immunoSEQ multiplex PCR, the repertoire was profiled, and TCRdb retains in-frame clones only, with some absent. The sample includes approximately 110,000 clones, over 75% seen only once; the top ten take around 3.9%. The sequencing input was PBMCs. The receptor set was obtained from a human donor in good health.

This clone was found a few times. V is TRBV27 and J is TRBJ2-7; D might be TRBD1 (6 bases). V was cut by 4 bases and J by 6 bases, with 16 bases left in between. This CDR3 contains 14 residues. Germline V gives CDR1 MNHEY, CDR2 SMNVEV (reference sequence). Here the CDR3 reads CASSSHRDIFEQYF. The CDR3 coding sequence is TGTGCCAGCAGTTCACACCGGGACATTTTCGAGCAGTACTTC.

The V gene is TRBV6-5, the J gene TRBJ2-7; TRBD1 matches at 9 bases. There are 15 residues in the CDR3. J lost 3 bases, V lost 1 base, and 4 bases had no gene match. The V gene's germline CDR1 is MNHEY and CDR2 SVGAGI. The CDR3 protein is CASSYYRDRDYEQYF. For the CDR3, the DNA is TGTGCCAGCAGTTACTACCGGGACAGGGACTACGAGCAGTACTTC.

The gene calls are TRBV27 and TRBJ1-6, with a possible D match to TRBD1 (5 bases). V was clipped by 2 bases and J by 5 bases, with 13 bases between them. This CDR3 has 16 amino acids. CDR1 and CDR2 (germline): MNHEY, SMNVEV (reference sequence). The CDR3, as DNA: TGTGCCAGCAGTTTAGGGCAGGGATGGGATAATTCACCCCTCCACTTT. Residues: CASSLGQGWDNSPLHF.